The T cell receptor beta chain under discussion was sequenced for a study of CD4 T cells in relation to SARS-CoV-2 and coronaviruses. CDR1 KGHSH and CDR2 LQKENI come from the germline V gene. The CDR3 spans 14 residues. V was pared by 2 bases and J by 7 bases, with 14 bases between. The method was immunoSEQ multiplex PCR; TCRdb's version includes in-frame clones alone and lacks a portion of them. Among about 56,000 clones listed, around 92% were seen once. To note about this clone: Its antigen remains unidentified.

Findings and limits, study-wide: Crossreactive clones expanded significantly less to SARS-CoV-2 than monoreactive clones. No donor gave both pre-pandemic and post-infection samples.

This clonotype was obtained from an adult with COVID-19. The rearrangement links TRBV18 to TRBJ1-2; no reliable D call. Source material: naive CD4+ T cells from PBMCs. Subset in this sample: naive CD4+ T cells isolated by negative enrichment. This CDR3 reads CASSPDKAVSGYTF. The CDR3 DNA reads as TGTGCCAGCTCACCAGACAAAGCTGTGAGTGGCTACACCTTC.